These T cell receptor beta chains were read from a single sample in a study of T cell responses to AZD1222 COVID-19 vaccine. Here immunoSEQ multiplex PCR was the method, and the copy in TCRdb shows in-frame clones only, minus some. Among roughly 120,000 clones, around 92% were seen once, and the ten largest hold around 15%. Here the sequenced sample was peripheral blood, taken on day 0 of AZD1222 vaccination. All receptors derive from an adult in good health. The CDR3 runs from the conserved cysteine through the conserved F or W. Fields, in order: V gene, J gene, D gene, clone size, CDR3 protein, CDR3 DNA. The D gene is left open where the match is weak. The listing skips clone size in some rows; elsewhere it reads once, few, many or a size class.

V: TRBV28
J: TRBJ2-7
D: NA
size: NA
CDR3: CASSIQGGSYEQYF
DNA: TGTGCCAGCAGTATCCAGGGCGGTTCCTACGAGCAGTACTTC

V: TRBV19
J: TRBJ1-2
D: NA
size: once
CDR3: CASVPGRARVRVYGYTF
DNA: TGTGCCAGTGTTCCCGGGCGGGCTCGGGTTCGGGTCTATGGCTACACCTTC

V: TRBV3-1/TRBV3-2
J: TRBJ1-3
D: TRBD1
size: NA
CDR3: CASSHRDSTRVTIYF
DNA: TGTGCCAGCAGCCACCGGGACAGTACCCGGGTCACCATATATTTT

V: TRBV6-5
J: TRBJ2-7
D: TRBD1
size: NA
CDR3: CASTLRTGAEQYF
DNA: TGTGCCAGCACCCTTCGAACAGGGGCCGAGCAGTACTTC

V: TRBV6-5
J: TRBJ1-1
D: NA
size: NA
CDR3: CASSYSFEKSTTEAFF
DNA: TGTGCCAGCAGTTACTCGTTCGAGAAGTCGACCACTGAAGCTTTCTTT

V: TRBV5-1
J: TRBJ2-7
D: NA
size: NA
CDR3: CASSSTGAGYEQYF
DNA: TGCGCCAGCAGCTCCACGGGGGCAGGCTACGAGCAGTACTTC

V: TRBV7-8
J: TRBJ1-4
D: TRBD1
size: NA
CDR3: CASKRRGEGAGEKLFF
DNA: TGTGCCAGCAAGCGGCGGGGGGAGGGGGCAGGAGAAAAACTGTTTTTT

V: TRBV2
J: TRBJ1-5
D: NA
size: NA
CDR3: CASSDYGDPNQPQHF
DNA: TGTGCCAGCAGTGATTATGGGGACCCAAATCAGCCCCAGCATTTT

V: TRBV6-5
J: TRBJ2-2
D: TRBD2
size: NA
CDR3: CASSYRGLAVVELFF
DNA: TGTGCCAGCAGTTACCGAGGACTAGCGGTGGTGGAGCTGTTTTTT

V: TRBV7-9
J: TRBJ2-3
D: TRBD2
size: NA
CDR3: CASSLVLAGGTDTQYF
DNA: TGTGCCAGCAGCTTAGTACTAGCGGGGGGCACAGATACGCAGTATTTT

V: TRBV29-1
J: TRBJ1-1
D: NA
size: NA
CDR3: CSVVSSVGGRDTEAFF
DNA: TGCAGCGTTGTTTCATCGGTCGGGGGGCGCGACACTGAAGCTTTCTTT

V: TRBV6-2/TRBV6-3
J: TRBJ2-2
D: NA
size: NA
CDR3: CASSYLGGTGELFF
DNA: TGTGCCAGCAGTTATCTCGGGGGCACCGGGGAGCTGTTTTTT

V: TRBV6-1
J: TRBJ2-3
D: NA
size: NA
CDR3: CASSRDPTDTQYF
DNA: TGTGCCAGCAGCCGGGACCCCACAGATACGCAGTATTTT

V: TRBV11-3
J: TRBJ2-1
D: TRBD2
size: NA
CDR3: CASSPIAGGHEQFF
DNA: TGTGCCAGCAGCCCCATAGCGGGGGGGCATGAGCAGTTCTTC

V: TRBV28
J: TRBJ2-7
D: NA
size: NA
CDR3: CASSLRLALREQYF
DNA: TGTGCCAGCAGTTTAAGGCTAGCCCTAAGAGAGCAGTACTTC

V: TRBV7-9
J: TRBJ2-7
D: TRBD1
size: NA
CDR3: CATSGTVLYEQYF
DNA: TGTGCCACCTCCGGGACAGTACTTTACGAGCAGTACTTC

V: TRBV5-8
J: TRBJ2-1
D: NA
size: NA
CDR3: CASSLVRLNEQFF
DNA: TGTGCCAGCAGCTTGGTACGACTAAATGAGCAGTTCTTC

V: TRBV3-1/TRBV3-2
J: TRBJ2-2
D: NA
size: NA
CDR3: CASSQITGELFF
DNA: TGTGCCAGCAGCCAAATCACCGGGGAGCTGTTTTTT

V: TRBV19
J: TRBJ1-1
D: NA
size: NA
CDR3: CASSIDRQTEAFF
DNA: TGTGCCAGTAGTATAGATAGACAGACTGAAGCTTTCTTT

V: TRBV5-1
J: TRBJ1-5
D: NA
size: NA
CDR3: CASSSLGQPNQPQHF
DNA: TGCGCCAGCAGCTCACTCGGACAGCCGAATCAGCCCCAGCATTTT

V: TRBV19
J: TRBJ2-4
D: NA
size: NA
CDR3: CASRRSQGGENIQYF
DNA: TGTGCCAGTAGGAGAAGCCAGGGAGGCGAAAACATTCAGTACTTC

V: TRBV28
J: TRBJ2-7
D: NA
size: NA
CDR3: CASSSPGETYEQYF
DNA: TGTGCCAGCAGTTCGCCGGGGGAAACCTACGAGCAGTACTTC

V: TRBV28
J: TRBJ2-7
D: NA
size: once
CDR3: CASSLSPDSPYEQYF
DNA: TGTGCCAGCAGTTTATCCCCCGACAGCCCCTACGAGCAGTACTTC

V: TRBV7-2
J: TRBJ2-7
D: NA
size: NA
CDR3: CASSLFWTDEQYF
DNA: TGTGCCAGCAGCTTATTTTGGACAGACGAGCAGTACTTC

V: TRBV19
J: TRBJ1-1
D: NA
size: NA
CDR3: CASSIRAGLTEAFF
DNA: TGTGCCAGTAGTATTCGCGCAGGGCTCACTGAAGCTTTCTTT

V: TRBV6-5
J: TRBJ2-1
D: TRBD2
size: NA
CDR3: CASRLAGVLNNEQFF
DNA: TGTGCCAGCAGGCTAGCGGGGGTACTCAACAATGAGCAGTTCTTC

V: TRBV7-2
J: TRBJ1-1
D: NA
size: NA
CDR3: CASSLFSRGGDTEAFF
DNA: TGTGCCAGCAGCCTCTTTTCTCGGGGAGGGGACACTGAAGCTTTCTTT

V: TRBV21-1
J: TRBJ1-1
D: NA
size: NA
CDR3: CASSNPHRVLEAFF
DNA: TGTGCCAGCAGCAACCCACACAGGGTTCTGGAAGCTTTCTTT

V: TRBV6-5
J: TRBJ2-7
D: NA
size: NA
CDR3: CASSYSMEGVYEQYF
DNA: TGTGCCAGCAGTTACTCGATGGAGGGAGTATACGAGCAGTACTTC

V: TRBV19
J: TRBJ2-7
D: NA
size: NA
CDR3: CASSSGHSTYEQYF
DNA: TGTGCCAGTAGTTCGGGACACTCCACCTACGAGCAGTACTTC

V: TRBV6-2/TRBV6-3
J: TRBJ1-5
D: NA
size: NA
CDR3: CASSEIRGTLGLYSNQPQHF
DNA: TGTGCCAGCAGTGAGATCCGCGGGACACTCGGACTCTATAGCAATCAGCCCCAGCATTTT

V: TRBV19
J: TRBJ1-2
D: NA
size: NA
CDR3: CASARSANYGYTF
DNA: TGTGCCAGTGCTCGTTCGGCTAACTATGGCTACACCTTC

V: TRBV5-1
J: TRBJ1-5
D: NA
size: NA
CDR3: CASSLEGALSRQPQHF
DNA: TGCGCCAGCAGCTTGGAAGGGGCTTTATCGAGGCAGCCCCAGCATTTT

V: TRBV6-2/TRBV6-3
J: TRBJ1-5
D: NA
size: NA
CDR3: CASSWITKNLRNQPQHF
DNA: TGTGCCAGCAGTTGGATCACAAAGAATTTACGCAATCAGCCCCAGCATTTT

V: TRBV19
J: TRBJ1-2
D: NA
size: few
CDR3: CASSSLEGPRGYGYTF
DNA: TGTGCCAGTAGTAGCTTGGAAGGCCCGCGGGGCTATGGCTACACCTTC

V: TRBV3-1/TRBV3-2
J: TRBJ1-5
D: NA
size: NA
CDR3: CASSQSFRQPQHF
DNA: TGTGCCAGCAGCCAATCTTTCAGGCAGCCCCAGCATTTT

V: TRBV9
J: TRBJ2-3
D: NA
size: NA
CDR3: CASSVDSDTQYF
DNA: TGTGCCAGCAGCGTAGATTCCGATACGCAGTATTTT

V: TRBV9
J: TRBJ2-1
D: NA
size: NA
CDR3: CASSVWEGADEQFF
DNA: TGTGCCAGCAGCGTATGGGAGGGGGCTGATGAGCAGTTCTTC

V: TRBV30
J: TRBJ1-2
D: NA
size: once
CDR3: CAWSVFGVAYGYTF
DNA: TGTGCCTGGAGTGTATTTGGGGTTGCCTATGGCTACACCTTC

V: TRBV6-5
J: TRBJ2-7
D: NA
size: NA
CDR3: CASSLNKGFYEQYF
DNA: TGTGCCAGCAGCTTGAACAAGGGATTCTACGAGCAGTACTTC

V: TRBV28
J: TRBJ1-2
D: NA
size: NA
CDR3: CASSLFLTGIVDYGYTF
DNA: TGTGCCAGCAGTTTATTCCTCACAGGTATTGTCGACTATGGCTACACCTTC